The sequence of this T cell receptor (beta chain) was determined in a study of beta chain features in type 1 diabetes. Study in general: Investigators examined 107,917,701 sorted cells across all samples. Findings and caveats of the study: Across all four CD4+ subsets, people with type 1 diabetes showed modestly shorter TCRB CDR3s. cDNA-based reads could over-represent cells with high TCR expression. It was among patients, rather than healthy donors, that naive, central memory and Treg TCRB repertoires appeared more similar.

The investigators reverse transcribed all of the isolated RNA, so they sequenced expressed TCRB transcripts. Samples of naive, central memory and regulatory T cells yielded a mean of about 3.9 million reads. Assay: immunoSEQ multiplex PCR; the TCRdb copy retains only in-frame clones and omits some. The sample records roughly 250,000 clones, about 20% being singletons. Worth noting for this clone: Its antigen is unidentified.

The CDR3 sequence is 17 residues long. Germline loops: CDR1 SGHVS, CDR2 FQNEAQ. Trimming cost V 5 bases and J 1 base; bases outside gene matches: 5. The clonotype was recovered from a woman in her thirties or forties with type 1 diabetes. The sample consisted of naive CD4+ T cells from blood. The chain uses TRBV7-8 and TRBJ2-1; TRBD2 agrees at 13 bases. The CDR3 DNA reads TGTGCCAGCAGCCTATCGACTAGCGGGGGGTCCTACAATGAGCAGTTCTTC. The encoded protein is CASSLSTSGGSYNEQFF.